The 14 T cell receptor beta chains reported below all come from one sample, sequenced in a study of CD8 T cells in ankylosing spondylitis. Study conclusions and caveats: Fewer than ten highly homologous variants made up a TCR beta motif that seemed to typify ankylosing spondylitis blood.

MiXCR, run by TCRdb on the 5' RACE reads, gives a single entry per CDR3 protein. The table shows fewer than 550,000 distinct CDR3 sequences, with under 5.5% occurring only once. These receptors are not linked to any known antigen. The specimen sequenced was blood, either unsorted or a sorted T cell fraction (not recorded which). The receptors were sampled from a male donor with ankylosing spondylitis.

This chain joins TRBV28 and TRBJ2-3; a possible D gene is TRBD2 (7 bases). The V gene lost 10 bases and the J gene lost 2 bases, with 16 bases spanning the gap. From germline, CDR1 is MDHEN and CDR2 SYDVKM. There are 14 residues in the CDR3. Here the CDR3 reads CAIPRGGDTDTQYF. The CDR3 bases are TGTGCCATCCCACGAGGGGGGGACACAGATACGCAGTATTTT.

In this sample, this clonotype turned up many times. Here the CDR3 reads CAISEFRSGNEQFF. The CDR3 DNA follows: TGTGCCATCAGTGAGTTTCGGAGCGGCAATGAGCAGTTCTTC. The chain joins TRBV10-3 to TRBJ2-1; D perhaps matches TRBD2 (5 bases). Germline-derived CDR1 and CDR2 are ENHRY and SYGVKD. V dropped 1 base and J dropped 6 bases, with 10 bases sitting between them. The CDR3 has 14 amino acids.

Only a few counts were recorded for this clonotype. V is TRBV10-3 and J is TRBJ1-1, with D tentatively TRBD1 (5 bases). CDR1 is ENHRY, CDR2 SYGVKD, per germline. The ends were cut back, 6 bases at V and 0 bases at J, with 11 bases in the middle. The CDR3 spans 14 residues. The CDR3 spells CAISRDGLNTEAFF. CDR3 in DNA: TGTGCCATCAGCCGGGACGGATTGAACACTGAAGCTTTCTTT.

This clonotype was found a few times. The chain is built from TRBV20-1 and TRBJ2-7, with 8 bases that match TRBD2. CDR1 DFQATT and CDR2 SNEGSKA come from the germline V gene (reference sequence). CDR3 length: 14 residues. After removal of 1 base from V and 2 bases from J, the junction contained 4 bases not matched to a gene. CDR3 amino acids: CSARVRGAAYEQYF. In DNA, the CDR3 is TGCAGTGCTAGAGTGCGGGGGGCCGCCTACGAGCAGTACTTC.

This clonotype turned up a few times. V usage is TRBV4-3 and J usage is TRBJ2-7, with D possibly called TRBD1 or TRBD2 (5 bases each). This CDR3 region has 13 residues. The germline CDR1 and CDR2 sequences are LGHNA and YSLEER. V was shortened by 1 base and J by 6 bases, with 10 bases between the two germline ends. This CDR3 is CASSQGAGTEQYF. In nucleotides, the CDR3 is TGCGCCAGCAGCCAAGGAGCTGGGACCGAGCAGTACTTC.

J is TRBJ2-3 and V is TRBV20-1; 8 bases agree with TRBD2. V lost 5 bases to trimming and J lost 3 bases; unmatched junction nucleotides: 7. From germline, CDR1 is DFQATT and CDR2 SNEGSKA (reference sequence). This CDR3 spans 14 amino acids. This CDR3 reads CSADSGSQTDTQYF. The CDR3 nucleotides read TGCAGTGCTGACAGCGGGAGTCAGACAGATACGCAGTATTTT.

The sample holds many counts of this clonotype. The chain recombines TRBV6-6 with TRBJ2-3, with a possible D match to TRBD1 (6 bases). CDR3 length equals 13 residues. Germline V gene sequence: CDR1 MNHNY, CDR2 SVGAGI (reference sequence). The V end was cut by 8 bases, the J end by 2 bases, with 11 bases between. The CDR3 nucleotides are TGTGCCAGCGGAGGACAGCTCACAGATACGCAGTATTTT. Protein product: CASGGQLTDTQYF.

This clonotype was seen ten or more times. The V and J genes are TRBV28 and TRBJ1-1; TRBD1 aligns across 10 bases. CDR1 MDHEN and CDR2 SYDVKM come from the germline V gene. The CDR3 has 16 residues. V gave up 5 bases and J gave up 11 bases; unmatched junction bases: 17. CDR3 loop: CASSTRDRGGGLEAFF. For the CDR3, the DNA is TGTGCCAGCAGTACCCGGGACAGGGGTGGGGGGTTGGAGGCTTTCTTT.

This clonotype occurred many times. V and J are TRBV6-1 and TRBJ1-5, with D uncertain. The ends were cut back, 10 bases at V and 0 bases at J, with 13 bases in the middle. This CDR3 has 14 amino acids. Germline V CDR1 and CDR2: MNHNS, SASEGT. CDR3 sequence: CATFDGNSNQPQHF. The CDR3 DNA reads as TGTGCCACCTTTGACGGTAATAGCAATCAGCCCCAGCATTTT.

This clonotype came up many times. The CDR3 protein is CASSFQGDTQYF. The CDR3 nucleotides read TGCGCCAGCAGCTTTCAGGGGGATACGCAGTATTTT. J is TRBJ2-3 and V is TRBV5-1, with TRBD1 as a possible D gene (6 bases). The CDR3 length is 12 residues. The germline V gene has CDR1 SGHRS and CDR2 YFSETQ. V gave up 2 bases and J gave up 6 bases, with 7 bases separating them. The full variable domain, completed using reference TRBV5-1 and TRBJ2-3, is KAGVTQTPRYLIKTRGQQVTLSCSPISGHRSVSWYQQTPGQGLQFLFEYFSETQRNKGNFPGRFSGRQFSNSRSEMNVSTLELGDSALYLCASSFQGDTQYFGPGTRLTVL.

This clonotype has at least ten counts. The rearrangement uses TRBV4-3 and TRBJ2-3, with TRBD1 matching 7 bases. The trim removed 0 bases at V and 0 bases at J, leaving 0 bases unmatched. Germline CDR1 reads LGHNA; CDR2 reads YSLEER. This CDR3 has 15 residues. CDR3 sequence (DNA): TGCGCCAGCAGCCAAGAACAGGGGAGCACAGATACGCAGTATTTT. This gives the protein CASSQEQGSTDTQYF.

This clonotype came up many times. The chain links TRBV10-3 to TRBJ2-7, with D perhaps TRBD1 or TRBD2 (5 bases each). V lost 3 bases to trimming and J lost 5 bases, with 11 bases between them. The CDR3 covers 13 residues. Per germline, CDR1 ENHRY and CDR2 SYGVKD. In DNA form, the CDR3 reads TGTGCCATCAGTGAAAGCCGGGGCAACGAGCAGTACTTC. It codes for CAISESRGNEQYF.

This clonotype was seen a few times. The rearrangement uses TRBV10-3 and TRBJ2-3, with a tentative D call TRBD1 (5 bases). Germline CDR1 is ENHRY and CDR2 is SYGVKD. V gave up 6 bases and J gave up 3 bases, with 13 bases separating them. The CDR3 consists of 14 residues. The DNA for the CDR3 is TGTGCCATCAGCCTGGGGCGAGAAACAGATACGCAGTATTTT. Its protein is CAISLGRETDTQYF.

With respect to this clonotype: A read error is possible here, since a much larger clone lies one base away. This CDR3 reads CASSLDRGNNQPEHF. CDR3 in DNA: TGTGCCAGCAGTCTGGACAGGGGGAACAATCAGCCCGAGCATTTT. The chain uses TRBV6-1 and TRBJ1-5; 10 positions match TRBD1. The CDR3 runs 15 residues. Per the germline V gene, CDR1 is MNHNS and CDR2 is SASEGT.